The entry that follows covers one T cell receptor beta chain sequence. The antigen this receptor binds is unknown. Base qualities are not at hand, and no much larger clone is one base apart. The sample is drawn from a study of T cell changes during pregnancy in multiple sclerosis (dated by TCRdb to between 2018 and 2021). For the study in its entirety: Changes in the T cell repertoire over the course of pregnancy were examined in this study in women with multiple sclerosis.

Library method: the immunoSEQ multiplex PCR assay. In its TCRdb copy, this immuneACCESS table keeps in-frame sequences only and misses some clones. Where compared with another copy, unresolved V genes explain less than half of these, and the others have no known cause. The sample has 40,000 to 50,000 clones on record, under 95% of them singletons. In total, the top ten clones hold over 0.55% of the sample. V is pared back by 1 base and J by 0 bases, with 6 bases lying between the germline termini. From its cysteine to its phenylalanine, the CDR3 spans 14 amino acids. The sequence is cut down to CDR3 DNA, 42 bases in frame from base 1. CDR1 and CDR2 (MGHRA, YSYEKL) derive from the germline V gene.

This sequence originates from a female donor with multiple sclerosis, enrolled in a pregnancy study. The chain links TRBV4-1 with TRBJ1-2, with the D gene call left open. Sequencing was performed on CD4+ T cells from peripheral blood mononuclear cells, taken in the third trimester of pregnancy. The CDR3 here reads CASSQVIANYGYTF. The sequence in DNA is TGCGCCAGCAGCCAAGTAATAGCTAACTATGGCTACACCTTC.